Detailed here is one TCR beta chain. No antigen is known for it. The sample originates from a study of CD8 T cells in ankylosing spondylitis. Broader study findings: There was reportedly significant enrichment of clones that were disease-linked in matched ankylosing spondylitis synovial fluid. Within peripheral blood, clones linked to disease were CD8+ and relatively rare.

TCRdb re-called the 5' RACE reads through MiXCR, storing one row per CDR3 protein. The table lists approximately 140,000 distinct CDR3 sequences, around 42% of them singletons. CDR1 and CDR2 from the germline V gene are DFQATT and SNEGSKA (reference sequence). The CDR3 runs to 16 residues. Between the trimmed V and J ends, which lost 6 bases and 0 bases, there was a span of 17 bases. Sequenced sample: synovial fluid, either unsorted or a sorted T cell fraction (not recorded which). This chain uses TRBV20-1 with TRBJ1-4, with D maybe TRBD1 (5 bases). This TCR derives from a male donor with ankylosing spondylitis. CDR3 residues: CSALQAKGSTNEKLFF. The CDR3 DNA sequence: TGCAGTGCGCTACAGGCAAAGGGGTCAACTAATGAAAAACTGTTTTTT.